Sequencing of this TCR beta chain was carried out in a study of blood T cell repertoires in COVID-19. This clone was counted a few times. From germline, CDR1 is SGHNT and CDR2 YYREEE (reference sequence). The CDR3 contains 14 residues. With V trimmed by 4 bases and J by 4 bases, 6 bases remained unmatched. Recruitment covered roughly 24 US areas and drew participants whose ages spanned about 18 to 95 years. Participants reported their clinical history, and cohort assignment relied on those reports. Some clones are missing from TCRdb's copy, which holds only in-frame ones; the method was immunoSEQ multiplex PCR. This sample has around 200,000 clones, with approximately 88% found just once.

The specimen sequenced was PBMCs or T cells enriched from blood (not recorded which). The chain joins TRBV5-4 to TRBJ2-7; 9 bases map to TRBD1. This TCR was sampled from a man younger than 35 with acute COVID-19. DNA of the CDR3: TGTGCCAGCAGCCTAGAGACAGGGGGGTACGAGCAGTACTTC. Its translation: CASSLETGGYEQYF.